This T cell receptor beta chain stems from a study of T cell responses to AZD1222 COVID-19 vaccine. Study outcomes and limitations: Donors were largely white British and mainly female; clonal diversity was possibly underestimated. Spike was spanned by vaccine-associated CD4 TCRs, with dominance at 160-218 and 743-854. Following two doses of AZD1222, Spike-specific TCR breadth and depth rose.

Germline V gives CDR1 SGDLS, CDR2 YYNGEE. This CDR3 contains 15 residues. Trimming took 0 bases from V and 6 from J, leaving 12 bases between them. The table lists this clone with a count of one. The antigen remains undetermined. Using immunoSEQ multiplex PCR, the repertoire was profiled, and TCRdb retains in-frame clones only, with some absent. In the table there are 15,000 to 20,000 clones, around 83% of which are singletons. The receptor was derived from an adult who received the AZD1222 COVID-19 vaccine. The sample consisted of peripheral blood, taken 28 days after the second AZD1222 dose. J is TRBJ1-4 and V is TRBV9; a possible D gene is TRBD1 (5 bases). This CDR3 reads CASSVAPRADEKLFF. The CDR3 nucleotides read TGTGCCAGCAGCGTAGCTCCCAGGGCGGATGAAAAACTGTTTTTT.